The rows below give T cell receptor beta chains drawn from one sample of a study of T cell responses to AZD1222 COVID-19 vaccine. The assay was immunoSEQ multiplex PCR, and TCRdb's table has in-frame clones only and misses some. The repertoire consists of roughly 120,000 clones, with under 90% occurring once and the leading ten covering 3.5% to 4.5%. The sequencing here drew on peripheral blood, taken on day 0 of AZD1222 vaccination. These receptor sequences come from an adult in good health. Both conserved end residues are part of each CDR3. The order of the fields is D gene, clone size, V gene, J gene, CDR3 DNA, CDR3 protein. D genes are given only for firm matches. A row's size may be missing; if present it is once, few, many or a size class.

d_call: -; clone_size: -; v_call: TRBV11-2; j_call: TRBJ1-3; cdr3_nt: TGTGCCAGCAGCTTAGGGGGTAACCTGCGTTTT; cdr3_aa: CASSLGGNLRF
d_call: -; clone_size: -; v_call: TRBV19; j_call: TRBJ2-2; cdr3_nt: TGTGCCAGTAGGCCGGAGGGTACGTCCGGGGAGCTGTTTTTT; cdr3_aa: CASRPEGTSGELFF
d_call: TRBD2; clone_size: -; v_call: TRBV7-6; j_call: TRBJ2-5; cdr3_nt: TGTGCCAGCAGCTTAGGGGCTAGCGGGGGCATTCAAGAGACCCAGTACTTC; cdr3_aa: CASSLGASGGIQETQYF
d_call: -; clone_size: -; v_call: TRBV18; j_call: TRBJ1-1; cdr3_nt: TGTGCCAGCTCACCACCGGCAGGGATGAACACTGAAGCTTTCTTT; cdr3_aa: CASSPPAGMNTEAFF
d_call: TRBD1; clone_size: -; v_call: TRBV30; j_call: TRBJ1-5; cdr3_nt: TGTGCCTGGAGGGATCCACAGGGGAGGCAGCCCCAGCATTTT; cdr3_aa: CAWRDPQGRQPQHF
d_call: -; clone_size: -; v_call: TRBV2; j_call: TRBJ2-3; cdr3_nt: TGTGCCAGCAGTGAGGCACAGGGAACCACAGATACGCAGTATTTT; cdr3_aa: CASSEAQGTTDTQYF
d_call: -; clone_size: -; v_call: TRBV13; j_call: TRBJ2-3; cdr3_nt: TGTGCCAGCAGCTTACAGGGCGGGGACACAGATACGCAGTATTTT; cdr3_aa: CASSLQGGDTDTQYF
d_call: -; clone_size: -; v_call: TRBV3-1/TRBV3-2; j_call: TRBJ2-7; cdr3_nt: TGTGCCAGCAGCCAAGATCATGGGGGAGCGGGTGGATACGAGCAGTACTTC; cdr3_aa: CASSQDHGGAGGYEQYF
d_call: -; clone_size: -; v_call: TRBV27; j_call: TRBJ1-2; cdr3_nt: TGTGCCAGCAGCCTGAGGCGGGGGAACTATGGCTACACCTTC; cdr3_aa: CASSLRRGNYGYTF
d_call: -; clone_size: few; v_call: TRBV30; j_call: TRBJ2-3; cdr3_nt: TGTGCCTGGAGTGATACAGGGTATACGCAGTATTTT; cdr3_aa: CAWSDTGYTQYF
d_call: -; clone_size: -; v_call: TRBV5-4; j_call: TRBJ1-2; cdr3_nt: TGTGCCAGCAGCTTGGCCGGTCGGAGCTACACCTTC; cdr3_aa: CASSLAGRSYTF
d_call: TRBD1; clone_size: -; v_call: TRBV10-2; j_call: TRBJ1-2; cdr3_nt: TGCGCCCGCAGACCCCCCGGACAGGGAGACGGCTACACCTTC; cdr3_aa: CARRPPGQGDGYTF
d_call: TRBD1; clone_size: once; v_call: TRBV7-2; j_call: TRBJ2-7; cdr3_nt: TGTGCCAGCAGCTTCTTCCGCGGGACAGGGCCCCGCGAGCAGTACTTC; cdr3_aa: CASSFFRGTGPREQYF
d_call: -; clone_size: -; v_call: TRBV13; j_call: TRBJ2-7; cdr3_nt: TGTGCCAGCAGCTTAAATGGGGGGGCCTCCTACGAGCAGTACTTC; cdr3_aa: CASSLNGGASYEQYF
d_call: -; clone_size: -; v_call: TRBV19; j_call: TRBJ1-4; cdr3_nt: TGTGCCAGTAGTCATAATCCGGGTACAGCAACTAATGAAAAACTGTTTTTT; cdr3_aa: CASSHNPGTATNEKLFF
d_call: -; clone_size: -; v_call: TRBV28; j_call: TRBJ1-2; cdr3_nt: TGTGCCAGCAGTTTATACGTTGGCGGGAACTATGGCTACACCTTC; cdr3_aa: CASSLYVGGNYGYTF
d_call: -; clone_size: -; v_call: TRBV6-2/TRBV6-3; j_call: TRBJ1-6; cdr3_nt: TGTGCCAGCAGTCCACGGGACGGACCGTTAGGCTCACCCCTCCACTTT; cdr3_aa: CASSPRDGPLGSPLHF
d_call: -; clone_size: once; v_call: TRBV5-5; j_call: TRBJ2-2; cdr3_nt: TGTGCCAGCAGCCGGGGGTCCCAGAGTATGAACACCGGGGAGCTGTTTTTT; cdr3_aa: CASSRGSQSMNTGELFF
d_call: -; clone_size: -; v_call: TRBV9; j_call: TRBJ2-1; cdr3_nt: TGTGCCAGCAGCGGAAGCAATGAGCAGTTCTTC; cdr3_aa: CASSGSNEQFF
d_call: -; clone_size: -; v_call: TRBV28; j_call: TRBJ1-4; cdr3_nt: TGTGCCAGCAGTGACGGGAACAGGGAATTTGAAAAACTGTTTTTT; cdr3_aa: CASSDGNREFEKLFF
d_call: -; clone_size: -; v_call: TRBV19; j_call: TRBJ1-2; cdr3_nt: TGTGCCAGTAGTGCCCCGGGAATCGACTATGGCTACACCTTC; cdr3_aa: CASSAPGIDYGYTF
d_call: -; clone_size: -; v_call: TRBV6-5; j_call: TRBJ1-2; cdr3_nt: TGTGCCAGCAGGGACCCAGGGGAGTGGGGCTACACCTTC; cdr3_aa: CASRDPGEWGYTF
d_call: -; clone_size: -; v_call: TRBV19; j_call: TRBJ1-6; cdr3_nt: TGTGCCAGTACCTTCGGAAATTCACCCCTCCACTTT; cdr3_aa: CASTFGNSPLHF
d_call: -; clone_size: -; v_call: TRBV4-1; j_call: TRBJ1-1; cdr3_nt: TGCGCCAGCAGCCAAGTTGTCACCGACACTGAAGCTTTCTTT; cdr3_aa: CASSQVVTDTEAFF
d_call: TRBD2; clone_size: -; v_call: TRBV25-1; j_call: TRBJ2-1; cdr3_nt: TGTGCCAGCAGTGAAGCGGGAGGGCCCGCGGGGCATGAGCAGTTCTTC; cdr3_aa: CASSEAGGPAGHEQFF
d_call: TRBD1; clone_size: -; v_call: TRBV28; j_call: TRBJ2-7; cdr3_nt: TGTGCCAGCAGTTCCCCGGACAGGGTGAACGAGCAGTACTTC; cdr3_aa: CASSSPDRVNEQYF
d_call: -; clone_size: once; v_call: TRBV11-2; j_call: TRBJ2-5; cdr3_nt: TGTGCCAGCAGCTTAGTGTTGTCTCAAGAGACCCAGTACTTC; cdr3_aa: CASSLVLSQETQYF
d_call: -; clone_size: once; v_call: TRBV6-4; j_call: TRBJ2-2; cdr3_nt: TGTGCCAGCAGCCCTTCTTACAACACCGGGGAGCTGTTTTTT; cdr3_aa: CASSPSYNTGELFF
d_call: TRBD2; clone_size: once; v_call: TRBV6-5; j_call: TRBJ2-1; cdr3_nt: TGTGCCAGCAGTTACCAGTTCGGGAGGGCCCAGTTCTTC; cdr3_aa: CASSYQFGRAQFF